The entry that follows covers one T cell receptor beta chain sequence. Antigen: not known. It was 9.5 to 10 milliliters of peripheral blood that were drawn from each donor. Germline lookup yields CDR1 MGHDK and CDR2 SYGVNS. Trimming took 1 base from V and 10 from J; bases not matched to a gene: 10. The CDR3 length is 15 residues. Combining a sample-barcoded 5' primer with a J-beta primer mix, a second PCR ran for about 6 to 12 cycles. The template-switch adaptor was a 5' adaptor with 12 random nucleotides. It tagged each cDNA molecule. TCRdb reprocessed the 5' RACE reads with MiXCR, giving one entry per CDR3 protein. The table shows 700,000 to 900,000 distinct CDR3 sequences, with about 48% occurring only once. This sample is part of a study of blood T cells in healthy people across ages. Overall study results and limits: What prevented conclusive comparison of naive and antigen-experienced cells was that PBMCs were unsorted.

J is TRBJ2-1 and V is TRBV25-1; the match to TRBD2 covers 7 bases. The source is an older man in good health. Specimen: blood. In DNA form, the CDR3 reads TGTGCCAGCAGTGAATCGGCCGGGGGGAGAGGAGAGCAGTTCTTC. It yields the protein CASSESAGGRGEQFF.